This T cell receptor (beta chain) originates from a study of blood T cell repertoires in COVID-19. Study-wide background: Sample material is recorded as cDNA or gDNA derived from T cells, B-cell-depleted T cells, or PBMCs.

The sample holds a few counts of this clone. J was trimmed by 1 base and V by 7 bases; bases with no gene match: 3. Germline assignment: CDR1 MNHEY and CDR2 SVGAGI. The CDR3 loop spans 13 amino acids. TCRdb keeps only in-frame clones here, not all; method: immunoSEQ multiplex PCR. The table has about 160,000 clones, about 88% seen once. V and J are TRBV6-5 and TRBJ2-7; 8 nucleotides line up with TRBD2. This receptor was taken from a woman of 80 years or more with acute or convalescent COVID-19. Sequencing was carried out using peripheral blood. The CDR3, as DNA: TGTGCCAGCACTAGCGGGTTATCCTACGAGCAGTACTTC. This encodes CASTSGLSYEQYF.